This T cell receptor beta chain was found in a study of CD8 T cells in Susac syndrome. At the level of the study: When blood was drawn, patients with Susac syndrome were on intravenous immunoglobulin alone, on corticosteroids, or therapy-naive.

An input of about 0.5 to 1 ug of RNA was subjected to reverse transcription using random hexamers. TCR beta CDR3 was amplified by immunoSEQ multiplex PCR. This amplification extended across 54 Vbeta and 13 Jbeta segments. TCRdb reprocessed the immunoSEQ multiplex PCR reads via MiXCR and lists one record per CDR3 protein. Among approximately 77,000 distinct CDR3 sequences listed, 85% to 95% were seen once. The CDR3 totals 12 residues. In germline, CDR1 is PRHDT, CDR2 FYEKMQ (reference sequence). J lost 6 bases, V lost 3 bases, and 2 bases had no gene match. The V call is TRBV13, the J call TRBJ2-7; the match to TRBD1 covers 7 bases. Sequencing was done on a sample of CD4+ T cells from PBMCs. The source of this sequence is a human donor with Susac syndrome. The CDR3 protein is CASSLTGREQYF. For the CDR3, the DNA is TGTGCCAGCAGCTTGACAGGGCGCGAGCAGTACTTC.